Listed here are 4 T cell receptor beta chains from one sample, sequenced in a study of T cells in localized non-small cell lung cancer. Clones were read by immunoSEQ multiplex PCR, and TCRdb kept only the in-frame ones, dropping some. The table has tens of thousands of clones, 65% to 85% seen once. Here the sequenced sample was peripheral blood, taken before any cancer treatment. These TCRs come from a female donor older than 55 with stage I lung adenocarcinoma.

The gene calls are TRBV25-1 and TRBJ1-1; D gene uncertain. Per the germline V gene, CDR1 is MGHDK and CDR2 is SYGVNS. V was trimmed by 1 base and J by 0 bases, leaving 9 bases between them. The CDR3 sequence is 15 residues long. DNA of the CDR3: TGTGCCAGCAGTGAATGGCGCGCCATGAACACTGAAGCTTTCTTT. Translating gives CASSEWRAMNTEAFF.

This sequence joins TRBV6-5 and TRBJ1-5; possible D gene TRBD1, 6 bases. The V end lost 5 bases, the J end lost 10 bases, and 12 bases lay between the germline ends. The CDR3 covers 12 residues. The germline V gene encodes CDR1 MNHEY and CDR2 SVGAGI. The CDR3 here is CASSDGTTPQHF. The CDR3 region has the DNA TGTGCCAGCAGTGACGGGACAACTCCCCAGCATTTT.

This clone appeared a few times. This chain uses TRBV30 with TRBJ1-3; D unclear. Trimming stripped 2 bases from V and 8 bases from J, with 10 bases between. This CDR3 has 12 amino acids. CDR1 and CDR2 from the germline V gene are GTSNPN and SVGIG (reference sequence). The CDR3 spells CAWSHRVDTIYF. The DNA for the CDR3 is TGTGCCTGGAGTCACCGGGTTGACACCATATATTTT. Full variable domain (outside the CDR3, taken from reference TRBV30 and TRBJ1-3): SQTIHQWPATLVQPVGSPLSLECTVEGTSNPNLYWYRQAAGRGLQLLFYSVGIGQISSEVPQNLSASRPQDRQFILSSKKLLLSDSGFYLCAWSHRVDTIYFGEGSWLTVV.

The chain carries TRBV14 and TRBJ1-1; 7 nucleotides line up with TRBD1. The CDR3 length is 16 residues. From germline, CDR1 is SGHDN and CDR2 FVKESK. The V and J ends lost 4 bases and 0 bases, in that order; junction bases with no gene match: 8. The CDR3 bases are TGTGCCAGCAGCCCCCGGACAGGCGGACTGAACACTGAAGCTTTCTTT. This codes for CASSPRTGGLNTEAFF.